The clone carrying this TCR beta chain was observed a handful of times. This record comes from a study of T cell changes during pregnancy in multiple sclerosis. Only in-frame clones appear in the TCRdb table, and some are missing; sequencing was by immunoSEQ multiplex PCR. The table records around 100,000 clones, around 94% of them present only once. The CDR3 is 15 residues long. V and J are TRBV1 and TRBJ1-5; no check of the table's D call, TRBD1, against the DNA was made. TRBV1 is assigned pseudogene status. The clonotype was recovered from a female donor with multiple sclerosis, enrolled in a pregnancy study. This specimen consisted of peripheral blood, obtained after pregnancy. CDR3 region: CTSSRSRQGNQPQHF. CDR3 DNA sequence: TGCACCAGCAGCCGAAGCAGACAGGGGAATCAGCCCCAGCATTTT.